What follows are 4 T cell receptor beta chains derived from one specimen sequenced in a study of post-analysis software for immune sequencing data. cDNA libraries of TCR beta carried unique molecular identifiers. Using its own MiXCR run on the PCR reads, TCRdb lists one record per CDR3 protein. The sample yields around 150,000 distinct CDR3 sequences, about 36% seen once. Sequencing was performed on blood, taken after autologous hematopoietic stem cell transplantation. The receptors were gathered from a girl between 10 and 17 years old with multiple sclerosis.

This clonotype was found a few times. The chain is built from TRBV12-3 or TRBV12-4 and TRBJ2-5, with D possibly matching TRBD1 (5 bases). The V end was cut by 4 bases, the J end by 3 bases, with 12 bases between. The CDR3 runs 14 residues. CDR3 sequence (DNA): TGTGCCAGCAGTTGGCCGACAGTTAAAGAGACCCAGTACTTC. Its protein product is CASSWPTVKETQYF.

The sample holds many counts of this clonotype. The rearrangement joins TRBV6-5 to TRBJ2-7, with a tentative D call TRBD1 (8 bases). The germline V gene encodes CDR1 MNHEY and CDR2 SVGAGI. V dropped 7 bases and J dropped 0 bases, with 16 bases sitting between them. CDR3 length: 15 residues. DNA of the CDR3: TGTGCCAGCACCACAGGGGGGGGGAGCTCCTACGAGCAGTACTTC. Amino acids: CASTTGGGSSYEQYF.

This clonotype was counted ten times or more. This chain links TRBV27 with TRBJ1-5; TRBD1 might be the D (6 bases). Germline values: CDR1 MNHEY, CDR2 SMNVEV (reference sequence). The germline V and J ends were trimmed by 5 bases and 1 base, with 9 bases remaining between them. This CDR3 has 14 amino acids. In DNA form, the CDR3 reads TGTGCCAGCAGTACTCAGGGGAGCAATCAGCCCCAGCATTTT. The encoded protein is CASSTQGSNQPQHF.

This clonotype appeared many times. This chain connects TRBV3-1 to TRBJ2-7, with 9 nucleotides matching TRBD2. This CDR3 has 15 residues. Per the germline V gene, CDR1 is LGHDT and CDR2 is YNNKEL (reference sequence). J was trimmed by 2 bases and V by 1 base; bases with no gene match: 3. In DNA, the CDR3 is TGTGCCAGCAGCCAAGTTGGCGGGAGGGCCTACGAGCAGTACTTC. As protein: CASSQVGGRAYEQYF.